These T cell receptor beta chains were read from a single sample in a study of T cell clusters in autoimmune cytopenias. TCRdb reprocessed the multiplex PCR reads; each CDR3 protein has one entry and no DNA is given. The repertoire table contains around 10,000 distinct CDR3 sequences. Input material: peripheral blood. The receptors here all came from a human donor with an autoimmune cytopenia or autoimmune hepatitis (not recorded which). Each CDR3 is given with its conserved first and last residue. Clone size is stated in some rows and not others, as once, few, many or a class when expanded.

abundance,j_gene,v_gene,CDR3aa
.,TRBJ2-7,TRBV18,CASSPSGTGDYEQYF
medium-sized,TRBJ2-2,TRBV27,CASSLFGLAGGMLFF
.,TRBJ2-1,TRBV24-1,CATSDTSGKNYNEQFF
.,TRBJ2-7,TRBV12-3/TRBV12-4,CASSPEARAEQYF
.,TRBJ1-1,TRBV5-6,CASSRPIGQEAAFF
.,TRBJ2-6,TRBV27,CASSLYPVGIDSGANVLTF
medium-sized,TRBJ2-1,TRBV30,CAWNFVTNNEQFF
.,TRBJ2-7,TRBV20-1,CSASKSRGLSYEQYF
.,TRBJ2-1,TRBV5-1,CASSPNIAGGPSEQFF
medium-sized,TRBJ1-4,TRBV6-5,CASRPSPGVATNEKLFF
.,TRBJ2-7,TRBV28,CASSLAGGVEQYF
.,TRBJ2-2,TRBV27,CASSLSPASGELFF
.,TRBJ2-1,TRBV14,CASSQDLASNEQFF
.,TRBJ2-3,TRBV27,CASSVLGLAGPTDTQYF
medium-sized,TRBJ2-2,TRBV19,CASSPTQGTGELFF
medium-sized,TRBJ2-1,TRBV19,CASSIRETNYEQFF